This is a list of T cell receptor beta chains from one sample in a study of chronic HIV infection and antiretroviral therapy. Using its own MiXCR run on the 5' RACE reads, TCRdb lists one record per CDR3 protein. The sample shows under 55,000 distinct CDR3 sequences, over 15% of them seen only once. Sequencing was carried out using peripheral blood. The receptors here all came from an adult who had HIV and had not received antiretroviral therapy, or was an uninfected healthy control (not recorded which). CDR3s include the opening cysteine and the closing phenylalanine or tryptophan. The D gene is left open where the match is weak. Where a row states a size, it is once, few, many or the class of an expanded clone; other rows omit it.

CSAREGSQPQHF	TGCAGTGCCCGAGAAGGTAGCCAGCCCCAGCATTTT	few	TRBJ1-5	NA	TRBV20-1
CASSLWITSGQPQHF	TGTGCCAGCAGTTTATGGATAACCTCCGGACAGCCCCAGCATTTT	NA	TRBJ1-5	NA	TRBV28
CASSLYGTGGLRYGYTF	TGTGCCAGCAGCTTGTACGGGACAGGGGGCTTGCGGTATGGCTACACCTTC	few	TRBJ1-2	TRBD1	TRBV5-4
CASSLFSGPAYEQYF	TGTGCCAGCAGCTTATTTTCAGGGCCCGCCTACGAGCAGTACTTC	few	TRBJ2-7	NA	TRBV7-9
CATSRTGGVNTEAFF	TGTGCCACCTCCCGTACAGGGGGCGTAAACACTGAAGCTTTCTTT	NA	TRBJ1-1	TRBD1	TRBV24-1
CASSTGLPSNEQFF	TGTGCCAGCAGCACGGGACTGCCCTCCAATGAGCAGTTCTTC	NA	TRBJ2-1	NA	TRBV11-3
CASSLGRGSTDTQYF	TGTGCCAGCAGCTTGGGCAGGGGTAGCACAGATACGCAGTATTTT	NA	TRBJ2-3	NA	TRBV7-6
CASSLLAGATGDTQYF	TGTGCCAGCAGCTTACTAGCGGGAGCTACAGGCGATACGCAGTATTTT	NA	TRBJ2-3	TRBD2	TRBV7-8
CASSSGGGSEAFF	TGTGCCAGCAGTTCAGGGGGCGGGAGTGAAGCTTTCTTT	few	TRBJ1-1	TRBD1	TRBV27
CASSFSNQPQHF	TGTGCCAGCAGTTTTAGCAATCAGCCCCAGCATTTT	many	TRBJ1-5	NA	TRBV12-3/TRBV12-4
CASSQDRGLTPDGYTF	TGTGCCAGCAGCCAAGACAGGGGGCTCACTCCGGATGGCTACACCTTC	NA	TRBJ1-2	TRBD1	TRBV11-1
CASSLAAGSRHYGYTF	TGTGCCAGCAGCTTAGCAGCAGGGAGCAGGCACTATGGCTACACCTTC	NA	TRBJ1-2	NA	TRBV7-8
CASSIGLAGSADTQYF	TGCGCCAGCAGCATCGGACTAGCGGGGTCCGCAGATACGCAGTATTTT	NA	TRBJ2-3	TRBD2	TRBV5-1
CASSVGVNEQFF	TGTGCCAGCAGCGTAGGGGTCAATGAGCAGTTCTTC	NA	TRBJ2-1	NA	TRBV9
CASIPRDSLLYEQFF	TGTGCCAGCATCCCCCGCGACTCTCTCCTCTATGAGCAGTTCTTC	few	TRBJ2-1	NA	TRBV28
CASSSRGTGGGTEAFF	TGTGCCAGCAGCAGTAGAGGGACAGGGGGCGGCACTGAAGCTTTCTTT	NA	TRBJ1-1	TRBD1	TRBV12-3/TRBV12-4
CAISESTNTEAFF	TGTGCCATCAGTGAGTCTACGAACACTGAAGCTTTCTTT	few	TRBJ1-1	NA	TRBV10-3
CASSLALPDTQYF	TGTGCCAGCAGCTTAGCCCTTCCGGATACGCAGTATTTT	NA	TRBJ2-3	NA	TRBV7-8
CASSVIGGNTGELFF	TGTGCCAGCAGCGTTATCGGGGGAAACACCGGGGAGCTGTTTTTT	few	TRBJ2-2	NA	TRBV9
CSAKGGTSGSLRTDTQYF	TGCAGTGCCAAAGGGGGGACTAGCGGGTCACTCCGCACAGATACGCAGTATTTT	few	TRBJ2-3	TRBD2	TRBV20-1
CASSLGITNTEAFF	TGTGCCAGCAGCTTAGGTATCACTAACACTGAAGCTTTCTTT	many	TRBJ1-1	NA	TRBV11-2
CASSKTVGLAGGLSYNEQFF	TGTGCCAGCAGCAAGACCGTGGGACTAGCGGGAGGACTCTCCTACAATGAGCAGTTCTTC	NA	TRBJ2-1	TRBD2	TRBV12-3/TRBV12-4
CAISESLVQFF	TGTGCCATCAGTGAGTCCCTGGTGCAGTTCTTC	NA	TRBJ2-1	NA	TRBV10-3
CASSQTGSYEQYF	TGCGCCAGCAGCCAGACAGGTTCGTACGAGCAGTACTTC	few	TRBJ2-7	NA	TRBV4-1
CASSHRGPNGYTF	TGTGCCAGCAGTCACAGGGGGCCTAACGGCTACACCTTC	NA	TRBJ1-2	TRBD1	TRBV6-5
CSVEGRDQETQYF	TGCAGCGTTGAAGGCCGGGACCAAGAGACCCAGTACTTC	few	TRBJ2-5	NA	TRBV29-1
CASSDQYEQYF	TGTGCCAGCAGTGATCAATACGAGCAGTACTTC	few	TRBJ2-7	NA	TRBV28
CASSLPLSGRRTDTQYF	TGTGCCAGCAGTTTACCTCTTAGCGGGAGGCGAACAGATACGCAGTATTTT	NA	TRBJ2-3	TRBD2	TRBV28
CASSLYRASKSNYGYTF	TGTGCCAGCAGTTTGTACAGGGCGAGCAAATCTAACTATGGCTACACCTTC	few	TRBJ1-2	NA	TRBV28
CASSAESSGAANGGAFF	TGTGCCAGCAGTGCAGAGTCCTCCGGGGCGGCGAACGGAGGAGCTTTCTTT	NA	TRBJ1-1	NA	TRBV28
CASSLPSTGGSEAFF	TGTGCCAGCAGCCTCCCCTCGACAGGGGGCTCTGAAGCTTTCTTT	few	TRBJ1-1	TRBD1	TRBV28
CASSPLLAGVKYF	TGTGCCAGCAGTCCATTACTAGCGGGAGTGAAGTACTTC	few	TRBJ2-7	TRBD2	TRBV12-3/TRBV12-4
CASSRRESDYEQYF	TGCGCCAGCAGCCGGCGGGAGTCGGACTACGAGCAGTACTTC	NA	TRBJ2-7	TRBD2	TRBV5-1
CASSLTPTGLGTPHAYNEQFF	TGTGCCAGCAGCTTAACTCCGACAGGATTGGGTACCCCACATGCCTACAATGAGCAGTTCTTC	NA	TRBJ2-1	NA	TRBV7-3
CASRSQGANQPQHF	TGTGCCAGCAGGTCGCAGGGGGCGAACCAGCCCCAGCATTTT	NA	TRBJ1-5	TRBD1	TRBV6-5
CASRSFSSGANVLTF	TGTGCCAGCCGCTCATTTAGCTCTGGGGCCAACGTCCTGACTTTC	few	TRBJ2-6	NA	TRBV28
CASSSAGTGGHGYTF	TGTGCCAGCAGTTCCGCCGGGACAGGGGGCCATGGCTACACCTTC	NA	TRBJ1-2	TRBD1	TRBV28
CSFRGSGTNEKLFF	TGCAGCTTTCGCGGGTCGGGAACTAATGAAAAACTGTTTTTT	NA	TRBJ1-4	NA	TRBV29-1
CASSPVRPYEQYF	TGTGCCAGCAGTCCCGTTCGTCCTTACGAGCAGTACTTC	once	TRBJ2-7	NA	TRBV28
CASSLGGNYEQYF	TGTGCCAGCAGTTTAGGGGGGAACTACGAGCAGTACTTC	few	TRBJ2-7	NA	TRBV27
CASSPRTYRITNEKLFF	TGCGCCAGCAGCCCAAGAACCTACAGGATAACTAATGAAAAACTGTTTTTT	many	TRBJ1-4	NA	TRBV4-1
CASTGTGNQPQHF	TGTGCCAGCACTGGGACAGGGAATCAGCCCCAGCATTTT	few	TRBJ1-5	TRBD1	TRBV28
CASSISGSYYGYTF	TGTGCCAGTAGTATTTCCGGATCGTACTATGGCTACACCTTC	few	TRBJ1-2	NA	TRBV19
CASSKQEREPPDTQYF	TGTGCCAGCAGCAAACAAGAGCGAGAGCCCCCAGATACGCAGTATTTT	NA	TRBJ2-3	NA	TRBV21-1
CSARDEEREATDTQYF	TGCAGTGCTAGAGATGAGGAACGGGAGGCCACAGATACGCAGTATTTT	few	TRBJ2-3	TRBD2	TRBV20-1
CASRRGGNQPQHF	TGTGCCAGCCGCCGGGGAGGCAATCAGCCCCAGCATTTT	few	TRBJ1-5	NA	TRBV6-5
CASSLGDSLNTEAFF	TGTGCCAGCAGCTTAGGGGACAGTTTGAACACTGAAGCTTTCTTT	NA	TRBJ1-1	TRBD1	TRBV7-3
CSVVVGGTDTQYF	TGCAGCGTTGTAGTGGGAGGCACAGATACGCAGTATTTT	NA	TRBJ2-3	NA	TRBV29-1
CASSPPGAPRGAFF	TGTGCCAGCAGTCCGCCCGGGGCCCCCCGTGGAGCTTTCTTT	few	TRBJ1-1	NA	TRBV28
CSVGGHGGYTF	TGCAGCGTTGGAGGGCATGGAGGCTACACCTTC	NA	TRBJ1-2	NA	TRBV29-1
CASSSGEQEAGELFF	TGTGCCAGCAGTTCGGGAGAACAGGAAGCCGGGGAGCTGTTTTTT	NA	TRBJ2-2	NA	TRBV28
CASSPLDLATNEKLFF	TGTGCCAGCAGCCCTTTAGACCTTGCAACTAATGAAAAACTGTTTTTT	few	TRBJ1-4	NA	TRBV6-5
CASNLNWGGQPQHF	TGTGCCAGCAACTTGAACTGGGGCGGTCAGCCCCAGCATTTT	few	TRBJ1-5	NA	TRBV28
CSVEEPGLDTVHEQFF	TGCAGCGTTGAGGAACCGGGACTAGATACAGTCCATGAGCAGTTCTTC	few	TRBJ2-1	TRBD2	TRBV29-1
CASSPLEDIQKTQYF	TGTGCCAGCTCACCTTTGGAGGATATACAGAAGACCCAGTACTTC	NA	TRBJ2-5	NA	TRBV18